What follows is one T cell receptor beta chain and its context. The antigen remains unidentified. Germline V gene data show CDR1 as SGDLS and CDR2 as YYNGEE. There are 12 residues in the CDR3. V was pared by 4 bases and J by 4 bases, with 6 bases between. These data are taken from a study of beta chain features in type 1 diabetes. Study-level information: The study found patients and healthy donors alike in age, gender and cell yields.

Study-wide findings and caveats: In type 1 diabetes patients, VDJ junctions had fewer insertions; deletions at these junctions were more frequent. Whether HLA type affects TCRB rearrangement stayed undetermined in the present work.

The entirety of the isolated RNA underwent reverse transcription, so expressed TCRB transcripts were sequenced. Clones were sequenced by immunoSEQ multiplex PCR, and TCRdb holds only the in-frame ones, with some missing. The sample lists 300,000 to 400,000 clones, less than 9.5% occurring once. The TCR originated in a woman aged 18-29 years in good health. The sample consisted of central memory CD4+ T cells from blood. The chain links TRBV9 to TRBJ1-3; D uncertain. This CDR3 is CASSPQGNTIYF. Here the CDR3 DNA reads TGTGCCAGCAGCCCGCAGGGAAACACCATATATTTT. Drawing the rest from reference TRBV9 and TRBJ1-3, the complete variable domain is DSGVTQTPKHLITATGQRVTLRCSPRSGDLSVYWYQQSLDQGLQFLIQYYNGEERAKGNILERFSAQQFPDLHSELNLSSLELGDSALYFCASSPQGNTIYFGEGSWLTVV.